These 7 T cell receptor beta chains were sequenced from one sample in a study of OX40 agonist ivuxolimab in advanced cancers. The data were produced by immunoSEQ multiplex PCR, yet TCRdb's version contains in-frame clones alone and is incomplete. The profile shows approximately 82,000 clones, more than 80% of them singletons. Here the sequenced sample was CD4+ or CD8+ T cells sorted from blood, taken in a trial of the OX40 agonist ivuxolimab. Source of these receptors: an adult with an advanced solid tumor such as melanoma, head and neck, liver or kidney cancer.

The chain couples TRBV5-6 to TRBJ2-5; 7 bases line up with TRBD1. This CDR3 has 14 amino acids. V shed 2 bases, J shed 2 bases, and the junction held 3 bases outside the gene matches. Per germline, CDR1 SGHDT and CDR2 YYEEEE. The CDR3 region is CASSFRTGQETQYF. In DNA form, the CDR3 reads TGTGCCAGCAGCTTTAGGACAGGACAAGAGACCCAGTACTTC.

The chain employs TRBV4-2 and TRBJ1-3; D remains ambiguous. Trimming removed 0 bases from V and 0 bases from J, with 12 bases in between. Germline CDR1 is LGHNA and CDR2 is YNFKEQ. This CDR3 has 17 residues. As DNA, the CDR3 is TGTGCCAGCAGCCAAGAGGTCCCGGGAAGCTCTGGAAACACCATATATTTT. Its protein product is CASSQEVPGSSGNTIYF.

The rearrangement uses TRBV7-9 and TRBJ2-1; D is ambiguous. CDR1 is SEHNR and CDR2 is FQNEAQ in the germline V gene (reference sequence). V lost 5 bases to trimming and J lost 8 bases, with 10 bases between them. The CDR3 is 12 amino acids. As DNA, the CDR3 is TGTGCCAGCAGCCAAGAGAGCCATGAGCAGTTCTTC. Translated: CASSQESHEQFF.

V usage is TRBV7-2 and J usage is TRBJ1-6; the D is unclear. The CDR3 totals 13 residues. Trimming removed 5 bases at V and 7 bases at J, with 9 bases between. From germline, CDR1 is SGHTA and CDR2 FQGNSA. The DNA for the CDR3 is TGTGCCAGCAGCCTCGGGTTCAATTCACCCCTCCACTTT. Translated, it gives CASSLGFNSPLHF.

The chain joins TRBV5-5 to TRBJ1-2; D unclear. Germline-derived CDR1 and CDR2 are SGHKS and YYEKEE (reference sequence). V dropped 0 bases and J dropped 2 bases, with 5 bases sitting between them. The CDR3 covers 13 residues. The CDR3 DNA follows: TGTGCCAGCAGCTTGGAACGGAACTATGGCTACACCTTC. Translated: CASSLERNYGYTF.

A few counts support this clone. This rearrangement joins TRBV7-3 to TRBJ2-2, with 10 bases fitting TRBD2. V trimming: 5 bases; J trimming: 1 base; junction bases outside the gene matches: 10. Germline V gene sequence: CDR1 SGHTA, CDR2 FQGTGA. The CDR3 is made up of 18 amino acids. This CDR3 reads CASSRTSGRPRNTGELFF. The CDR3 region has the DNA TGTGCCAGCAGCCGGACTAGCGGCCGACCGAGGAACACCGGGGAGCTGTTTTTT.

The V and J genes are TRBV5-4 and TRBJ2-1; D perhaps matches TRBD1 (6 bases). The CDR3 totals 15 residues. Germline lookup yields CDR1 SGHNT and CDR2 YYREEE (reference sequence). V shed 4 bases and J shed 5 bases, with 16 bases lying between them. The CDR3 protein is CASSPIGGRDNEQFF. The CDR3 DNA sequence: TGTGCCAGCAGCCCGATTGGGGGCCGCGACAATGAGCAGTTCTTC.